This T cell receptor (beta chain) derives from a study of T cells in Graves' hyperthyroidism and ophthalmopathy. A note on this clonotype: Its specificity is unknown.

TCR beta CDR3 regions were amplified from RNA. TCR CDR3 regions were first amplified by RT-PCR with HTBI primers. From the multiplex PCR reads, TCRdb called clonotypes with MiXCR, one entry per CDR3 protein. The sample shows about 360,000 distinct CDR3 sequences, about 13% of them seen only once. The study, taken as a whole, reports: Most clonotypes expanded in thyroid above 0.001 were likewise present in blood.

Absent ophthalmopathy progression within 18 months defined stable Graves' hyperthyroidism. Patients showing uncontrolled infection, other autoimmune disease, pregnancy or lactation were ineligible. Clinical symptoms, serum thyroxine, TRAb, thyroid ultrasound and orbital computed tomography informed diagnoses. Germline V CDR1 and CDR2: DFQATT, SNEGSKA (reference sequence). The CDR3 covers 13 residues. V trimming: 7 bases; J trimming: 7 bases; junction bases outside the gene matches: 5. The chain links TRBV20-1 to TRBJ2-2; 11 bases map to TRBD2. The clonotype was recovered from a woman under 30 with Graves' hyperthyroidism. Sequencing used blood. Here the CDR3 reads CSVTSGRGGELFF. CDR3 sequence (DNA): TGCAGTGTCACTAGCGGGAGAGGCGGGGAGCTGTTTTTT.